This TCR beta chain was recovered during a study of T cells in Graves' hyperthyroidism and ophthalmopathy. The wider study: Peripheral blood draws took place at initial diagnosis, ahead of any treatment.

This clonotype was counted at least ten times. The CDR3 runs 17 residues. Germline V lookup: CDR1 SGHKS, CDR2 YYEKEE (reference sequence). The V gene end was trimmed by 4 bases and the J gene end by 4 bases; junction bases not matched to a gene: 12. Those patients with uncontrolled infection, other autoimmune disease, pregnancy or lactation were excluded. Fresh peripheral blood, under 13 ml, yielded the PBMCs. What was amplified from RNA transcripts were TCR beta CDR3 regions. With the HTBI primer set, the TCR CDR3 went through a first round of RT-PCR. Each CDR3 protein gets one entry after TCRdb re-called the multiplex PCR reads with MiXCR. The table lists roughly 380,000 distinct CDR3 sequences, around 13% of them singletons.

This receptor was obtained from an older woman with Graves' hyperthyroidism. Sequencing was done on a sample of blood. V usage is TRBV5-5 and J usage is TRBJ2-5; 11 nucleotides line up with TRBD2. In nucleotides, the CDR3 is TGTGCCAGCAGCGCCGGGACTAGCGGAGGGGTATCAGAGACCCAGTACTTC. It translates to CASSAGTSGGVSETQYF.